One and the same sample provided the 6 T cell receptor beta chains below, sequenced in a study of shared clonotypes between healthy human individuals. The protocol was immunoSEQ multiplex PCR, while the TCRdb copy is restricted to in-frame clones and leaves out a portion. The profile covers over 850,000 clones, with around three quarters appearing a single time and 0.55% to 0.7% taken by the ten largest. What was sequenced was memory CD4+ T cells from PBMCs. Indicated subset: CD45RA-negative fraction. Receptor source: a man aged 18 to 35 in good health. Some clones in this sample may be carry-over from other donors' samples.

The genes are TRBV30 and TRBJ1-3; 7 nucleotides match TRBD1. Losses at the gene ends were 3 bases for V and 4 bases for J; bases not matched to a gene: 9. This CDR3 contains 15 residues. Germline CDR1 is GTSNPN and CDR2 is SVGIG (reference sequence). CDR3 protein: CAWRPDRVGGNTIYF. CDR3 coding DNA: TGTGCCTGGAGACCAGACAGGGTGGGAGGAAACACCATATATTTT.

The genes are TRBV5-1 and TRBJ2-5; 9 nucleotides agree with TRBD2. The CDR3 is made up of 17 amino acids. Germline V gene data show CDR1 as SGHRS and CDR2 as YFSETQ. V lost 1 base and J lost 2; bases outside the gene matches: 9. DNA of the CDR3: TGCGCCAGCAGCTTGCGGCCTAGCGGGATGCAACAAGAGACCCAGTACTTC. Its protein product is CASSLRPSGMQQETQYF.

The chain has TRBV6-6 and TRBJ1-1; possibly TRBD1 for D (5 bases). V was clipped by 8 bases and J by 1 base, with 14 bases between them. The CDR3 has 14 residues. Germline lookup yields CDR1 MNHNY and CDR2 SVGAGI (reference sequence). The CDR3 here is CASRGGGSNTEAFF. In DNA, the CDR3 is TGTGCCAGCCGGGGTGGGGGATCGAACACTGAAGCTTTCTTT.

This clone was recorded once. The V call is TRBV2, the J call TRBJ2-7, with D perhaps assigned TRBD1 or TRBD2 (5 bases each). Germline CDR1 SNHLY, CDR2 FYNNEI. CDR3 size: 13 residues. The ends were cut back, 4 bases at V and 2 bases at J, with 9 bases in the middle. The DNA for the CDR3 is TGTGCCAGCAGTGCTCAGGGAGCCTACGAGCAGTACTTC. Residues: CASSAQGAYEQYF.

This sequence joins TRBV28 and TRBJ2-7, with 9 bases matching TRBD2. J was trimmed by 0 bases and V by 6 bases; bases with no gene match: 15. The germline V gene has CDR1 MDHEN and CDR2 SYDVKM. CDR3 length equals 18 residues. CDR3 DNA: TGTGCCAGCAGACCTCGAGGTGGGCGGGGGGGAAGCTCCTACGAGCAGTACTTC. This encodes CASRPRGGRGGSSYEQYF.

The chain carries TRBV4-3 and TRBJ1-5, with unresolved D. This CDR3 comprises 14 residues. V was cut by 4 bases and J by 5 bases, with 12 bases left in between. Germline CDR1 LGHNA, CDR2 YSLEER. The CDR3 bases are TGCGCCAGCAGCCCCGGAATCCTGTATCAGCCCCAGCATTTT. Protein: CASSPGILYQPQHF.